The next 23 T cell receptor beta chains were all read from a single sample in a study of cytomegalovirus exposure and HLA in healthy donors. The primer mix had 60 Vbeta and 13 Jbeta primers. This table comes from immunoSEQ multiplex PCR, and its TCRdb copy is limited to in-frame clones, with some not included. In the table there are 100,000 to 150,000 clones, under 12% of which are singletons. The source material was PBMCs. All receptors come from a woman aged 18-35 years in good health and CMV-seropositive.

The chain recombines TRBV6-5 with TRBJ2-7; tentatively, D is TRBD1 (7 bases). The CDR3 spans 14 residues. Between the trimmed V and J ends, which lost 2 bases and 4 bases, there was a span of 12 bases. Germline V gene sequence: CDR1 MNHEY, CDR2 SVGAGI. CDR3 sequence (DNA): TGTGCCAGCAGTTACAGCCAGGGGGGATACGAGCAGTACTTC. Translation gives CASSYSQGGYEQYF.

This clone was counted between two and nine times. The chain joins TRBV7-9 to TRBJ1-1; TRBD1 agrees at 7 bases. Germline V lookup: CDR1 SEHNR, CDR2 FQNEAQ (reference sequence). The V segment lost 5 bases and the J segment 0 bases; nucleotides outside the gene matches: 9. The CDR3 is made up of 16 amino acids. The CDR3 spells CASSTRGTVLNTEAFF. CDR3 nucleotides: TGTGCCAGCAGCACCCGGGGGACAGTCTTGAACACTGAAGCTTTCTTT.

This clone occurred a few times. The J gene is TRBJ1-4, the V gene TRBV19; D may be TRBD1 (5 bases). Germline values: CDR1 LNHDA, CDR2 SQIVND (reference sequence). There are 13 residues in the CDR3. Trimming left V 7 bases short and J 10 bases short, with 16 bases between. CDR3 DNA: TGTGCCAGTACCCTCCGGGGGGTCGGAAAACTGTTTTTT. Amino acid sequence: CASTLRGVGKLFF.

This chain uses TRBV7-2 with TRBJ1-2; D not certain. Trimming left V 2 bases short and J 7 bases short, with 14 bases between. This CDR3 comprises 14 residues. The germline gives CDR1 SGHTA, CDR2 FQGNSA. CDR3 coding DNA: TGTGCCAGCAGCTTACTTGGGGATAGCGGTGGCTACACCTTC. Translated: CASSLLGDSGGYTF.

The chain links TRBV11-3 to TRBJ2-7; TRBD2 matches at 10 bases. The CDR3 covers 15 residues. Germline V gene data show CDR1 as SGHNT and CDR2 as YENEEA. Trimming took 2 bases from V and 5 from J; bases not matched to a gene: 6. CDR3 nucleotide sequence: TGTGCCAGCAGCTTATCTGGACTAGCGGCCCACGAGCAGTACTTC. Its translation: CASSLSGLAAHEQYF. Combining the CDR3 with reference TRBV11-3 and TRBJ2-7 gives the whole variable domain EAGVVQSPRYKIIEKKQPVAFWCNPISGHNTLYWYLQNLGQGPELLIRYENEEAVDDSQLPKDRFSAERLKGVDSTLKIQPAELGDSAVYLCASSLSGLAAHEQYFGPGTRLTVT.

This clone was seen more than once but under ten times. The chain joins TRBV27 to TRBJ2-1, with TRBD2 matching over 10 bases. This CDR3 spans 20 amino acids. V shed 5 bases and J 1 base; nucleotides not matched to a gene: 17. CDR1 and CDR2 from the germline V gene are MNHEY and SMNVEV (reference sequence). The CDR3 spells CASSPRDRPSGSTSYNEQFF. The CDR3 nucleotides are TGTGCCAGCAGTCCACGGGACAGGCCTAGCGGGAGTACGTCCTACAATGAGCAGTTCTTC.

There are a few counts of this clone. This chain uses TRBV6-5 with TRBJ1-2; no firm D call. Germline CDR1 reads MNHEY; CDR2 reads SVGAGI. The V gene lost 8 bases and the J gene lost 6 bases, with 19 bases spanning the gap. There are 14 residues in the CDR3. The CDR3 sequence is CASSPGGEVNGYTF. The CDR3 nucleotides read TGTGCCAGCTCTCCCGGCGGGGAGGTGAATGGCTACACCTTC.

The CDR3 region is CASSLHPAYEQYF. As DNA, the CDR3 is TGTGCCAGCAGCTTGCATCCGGCCTACGAGCAGTACTTC. The chain carries TRBV5-5 and TRBJ2-7; D gene ambiguous. CDR1 SGHKS and CDR2 YYEKEE come from the germline V gene (reference sequence). Trimming cost V 1 base and J 2 bases, with 7 bases left between them. This CDR3 has 13 amino acids.

This chain links TRBV9 with TRBJ2-7, with D possibly TRBD2 on 6 matching bases. The CDR3 loop spans 15 amino acids. Looked up from germline, CDR1 is SGDLS and CDR2 is YYNGEE. The germline V and J ends were trimmed by 0 bases and 5 bases, with 15 bases remaining between them. For the CDR3, the DNA is TGTGCCAGCAGCGTAGCGGGGACGGAGGGTGACGAGCAGTACTTC. Its translation: CASSVAGTEGDEQYF.

Only a few counts were recorded for this clone. V and J are TRBV29-1 and TRBJ2-5; D uncertain. V shed 7 bases and J shed 1 base, with 16 bases lying between them. The CDR3 contains 14 residues. CDR1 and CDR2 (germline): SQVTM, ANQGSEA. Here the CDR3 DNA reads TGCAGCGCTAGGAGTCCGTTGTCCCAAGAGACCCAGTACTTC. Amino acids: CSARSPLSQETQYF.

V and J are TRBV9 and TRBJ2-4, with D possibly being TRBD1 (5 bases). CDR3 length: 17 residues. Trimming took off 0 bases at V and 10 bases at J, with 23 bases between the two ends. Germline values: CDR1 SGDLS, CDR2 YYNGEE. This chain's CDR3 is CASSVGSRGPGSLIQYF. Written as DNA, the CDR3 is TGTGCCAGCAGCGTAGGTTCCCGTGGGCCAGGGTCCCTAATTCAGTACTTC.

The V call is TRBV5-6, the J call TRBJ2-1; D remains unclear. V lost 5 bases to trimming and J lost 9 bases, with 9 bases between them. This CDR3 has 11 amino acids. Germline CDR1 reads SGHDT; CDR2 reads YYEEEE. Here the CDR3 reads CASSSTGEQFF. CDR3 DNA sequence: TGTGCCAGCAGTTCTACGGGTGAGCAGTTCTTC.

The J gene is TRBJ2-3, the V gene TRBV28; TRBD2 matches at 8 bases. V dropped 10 bases and J dropped 4; count of bases not matched to a gene: 10. This CDR3 is built from 14 residues. Germline V gene lookup returns CDR1 MDHEN and CDR2 SYDVKM. The CDR3 spells CAIQREIIADTQYF. As DNA, the CDR3 is TGTGCCATCCAGCGGGAGATTATTGCAGATACGCAGTATTTT.

The chain carries TRBV5-4 and TRBJ2-7; TRBD2 aligns across 13 bases. V lost 2 bases and J lost 2; bases outside the gene matches: 1. CDR3 length equals 15 residues. CDR1 and CDR2 (germline): SGHNT, YYREEE (reference sequence). The CDR3 region is CASSFGTSGTYEQYF. CDR3 bases: TGTGCCAGCAGCTTCGGGACTAGCGGGACCTACGAGCAGTACTTC.

This clone was observed a handful of times. V gene TRBV6-1 combines with J gene TRBJ2-7; D gene ambiguous. V dropped 5 bases and J dropped 3 bases, with 5 bases sitting between them. Germline values: CDR1 MNHNS, CDR2 SASEGT. The CDR3 is made up of 11 amino acids. CDR3 in amino acids: CASSFLYEQYF. The CDR3 DNA reads TGTGCCAGCAGTTTCCTCTACGAGCAGTACTTC.

This chain uses TRBV4-1 with TRBJ1-1, with a possible D match to TRBD1 (5 bases). The V end lost 4 bases, the J end lost 2 bases, and 20 bases lay between the germline ends. Looked up from germline, CDR1 is MGHRA and CDR2 is YSYEKL. The CDR3 has 17 amino acids. CDR3 region: CASSPAPIGAGNTEAFF. The DNA for the CDR3 is TGCGCCAGCAGCCCAGCACCAATAGGGGCAGGAAACACTGAAGCTTTCTTT.

This clone was counted between two and nine times. J is TRBJ1-2 and V is TRBV5-4, with D uncertain. Trimming took off 1 base at V and 2 bases at J, with 6 bases between the two ends. In germline, CDR1 is SGHNT, CDR2 YYREEE (reference sequence). The CDR3 runs to 13 residues. The CDR3 nucleotides read TGTGCCAGCAGCTTGTCCAGAAACTATGGCTACACCTTC. The encoded protein is CASSLSRNYGYTF.

This clone showed up just a few times. The V gene is TRBV19, the J gene TRBJ2-1; 7 bases are shared with TRBD2. Losses at the gene ends were 3 bases for V and 5 bases for J; bases not matched to a gene: 4. This CDR3 is built from 14 residues. Germline V gives CDR1 LNHDA, CDR2 SQIVND (reference sequence). CDR3 DNA: TGTGCCAGTAGTATCCAGCGGGGAAACAATGAGCAGTTCTTC. Its protein product is CASSIQRGNNEQFF.

Only a few counts were recorded for this clone. The chain carries TRBV25-1 and TRBJ1-2, with TRBD1 as a possible D gene (5 bases). V gave up 5 bases and J gave up 4 bases, with 11 bases separating them. CDR1 and CDR2 from the germline V gene are MGHDK and SYGVNS. This CDR3 has 13 residues. Here the CDR3 reads CASSKGVIYGYTF. CDR3 coding DNA: TGTGCCAGCAGTAAAGGGGTCATCTATGGCTACACCTTC.

This clone has only a few counts. V usage is TRBV2 and J usage is TRBJ1-1; D is uncertain. The germline V gene has CDR1 SNHLY and CDR2 FYNNEI. The CDR3 runs to 12 residues. Trimming stripped 4 bases from V and 4 bases from J, with 7 bases between. The CDR3 DNA reads TGTGCCAGCAGTGTGGCAGGCACTGAAGCTTTCTTT. Its translation is CASSVAGTEAFF.

The rearrangement joins TRBV28 to TRBJ1-3, with D perhaps matching TRBD1 (6 bases). Looked up from germline, CDR1 is MDHEN and CDR2 is SYDVKM. V lost 2 bases and J lost 2, with 16 bases in between. CDR3 length: 17 amino acids. CDR3 in amino acids: CASSLPPRGGAGNTIYF. The CDR3 DNA sequence: TGTGCCAGCAGTTTACCCCCAAGGGGGGGCGCTGGAAACACCATATATTTT.

In its sample, this clone was seen a few times. The chain combines TRBV7-9 with TRBJ2-1; 10 bases match TRBD2. The V and J ends lost 0 bases and 3 bases, in that order; junction bases with no gene match: 2. CDR3 length: 16 amino acids. Germline values: CDR1 SEHNR, CDR2 FQNEAQ (reference sequence). This CDR3 is CASSLALAGDYNEQFF. The CDR3 nucleotides are TGTGCCAGCAGCTTAGCCCTAGCGGGAGACTACAATGAGCAGTTCTTC.

This clone has a handful of counts. This chain connects TRBV19 to TRBJ1-1, with 7 bases lining up with TRBD1. There are 16 residues in the CDR3. CDR1 and CDR2 (germline): LNHDA, SQIVND (reference sequence). After removal of 7 bases from V and 1 base from J, the junction contained 12 bases not matched to a gene. The CDR3 region has the DNA TGTGCCAGTAATACTACACCGGGACAGAGGAACACTGAAGCTTTCTTT. It codes for CASNTTPGQRNTEAFF.